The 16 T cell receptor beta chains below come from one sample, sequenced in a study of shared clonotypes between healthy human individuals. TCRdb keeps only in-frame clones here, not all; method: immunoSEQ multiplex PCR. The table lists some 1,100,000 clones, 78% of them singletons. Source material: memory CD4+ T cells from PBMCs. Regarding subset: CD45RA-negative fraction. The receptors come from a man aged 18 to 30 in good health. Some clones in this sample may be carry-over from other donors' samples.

The CDR3: CASRSLLATNEKLFF. As DNA, the CDR3 is TGCGCCAGTCGATCGCTATTGGCCACTAATGAAAAACTGTTTTTT. The chain couples TRBV23-1 to TRBJ1-4, with D unresolved. TRBV23-1 is assigned to the ORF class and has an uncertain function. This CDR3 has 15 amino acids. V was shortened by 9 bases and J by 2 bases, with 16 bases between the two germline ends.

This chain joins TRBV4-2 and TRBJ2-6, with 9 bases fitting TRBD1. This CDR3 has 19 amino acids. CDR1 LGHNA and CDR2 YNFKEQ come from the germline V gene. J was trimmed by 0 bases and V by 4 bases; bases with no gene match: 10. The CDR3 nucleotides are TGTGCCAGCAGCCCCTTACTCCGGGACAGGGACTCTGGGGCCAACGTCCTGACTTTC. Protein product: CASSPLLRDRDSGANVLTF.

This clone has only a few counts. The CDR3: CASKRGITQFF. The CDR3 DNA reads TGTGCCAGTAAAAGGGGGATTACACAGTTCTTC. The chain uses TRBV19 and TRBJ2-1; maybe TRBD1 (6 bases). Germline CDR1 reads LNHDA; CDR2 reads SQIVND (reference sequence). Trimming removed 7 bases from V and 13 bases from J, with 14 bases in between. This CDR3 comprises 11 residues.

As DNA, the CDR3 is TGTGCCAGCAGTCTCACGGGGGATACGCAGTATTTT. Amino acid sequence: CASSLTGDTQYF. This chain connects TRBV28 to TRBJ2-3, with D maybe TRBD2 (5 bases). CDR1 is MDHEN and CDR2 is SYDVKM in the germline V gene. The CDR3 sequence is 12 residues long. V lost 5 bases and J lost 6, with 9 bases in between.

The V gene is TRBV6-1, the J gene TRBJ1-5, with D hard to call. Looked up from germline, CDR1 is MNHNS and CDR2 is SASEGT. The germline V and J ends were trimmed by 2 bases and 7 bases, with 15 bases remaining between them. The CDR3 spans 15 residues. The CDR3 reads CASSEYEAAGQPQHF. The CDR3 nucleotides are TGTGCCAGCAGTGAATACGAGGCAGCGGGGCAGCCCCAGCATTTT.

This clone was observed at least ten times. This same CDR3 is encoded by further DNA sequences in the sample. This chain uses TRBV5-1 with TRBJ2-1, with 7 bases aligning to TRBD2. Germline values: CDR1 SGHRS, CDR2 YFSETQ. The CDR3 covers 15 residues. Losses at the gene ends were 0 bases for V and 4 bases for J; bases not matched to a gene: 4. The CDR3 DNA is TGCGCCAGCAGCTTGGTGGGAGGGCAGTACAATGAGCAGTTCTTC. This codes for CASSLVGGQYNEQFF.

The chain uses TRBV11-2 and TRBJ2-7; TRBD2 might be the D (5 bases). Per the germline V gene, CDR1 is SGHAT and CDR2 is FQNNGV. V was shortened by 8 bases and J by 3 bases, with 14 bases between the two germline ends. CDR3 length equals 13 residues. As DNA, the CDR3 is TGTGCCAGCGACCGGGGTGGGCTCTACGAGCAGTACTTC. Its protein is CASDRGGLYEQYF.

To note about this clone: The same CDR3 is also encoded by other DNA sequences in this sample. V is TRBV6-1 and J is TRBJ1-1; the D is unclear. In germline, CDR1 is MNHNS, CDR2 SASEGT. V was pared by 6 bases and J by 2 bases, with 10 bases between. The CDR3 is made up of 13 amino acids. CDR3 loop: CASSRGFNTEAFF. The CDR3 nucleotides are TGTGCCAGCAGCCGAGGTTTCAACACTGAAGCTTTCTTT.

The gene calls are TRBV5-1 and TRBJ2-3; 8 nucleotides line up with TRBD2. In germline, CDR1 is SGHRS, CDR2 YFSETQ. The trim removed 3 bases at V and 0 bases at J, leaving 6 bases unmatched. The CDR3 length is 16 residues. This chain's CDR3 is CASSYLAGSSTDTQYF. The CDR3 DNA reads TGCGCCAGCAGCTATTTAGCGGGATCTAGCACAGATACGCAGTATTTT.

The CDR3 coding sequence is TGCGCCAGCAGCCAAGCCGGGACAGGGTCTCTTGGGGGCTACACCTTC. Amino acids: CASSQAGTGSLGGYTF. This rearrangement joins TRBV4-1 to TRBJ1-2, with 9 bases lining up with TRBD1. This CDR3 has 16 residues. Per the germline V gene, CDR1 is MGHRA and CDR2 is YSYEKL. V lost 1 base to trimming and J lost 8 bases; unmatched junction nucleotides: 11.

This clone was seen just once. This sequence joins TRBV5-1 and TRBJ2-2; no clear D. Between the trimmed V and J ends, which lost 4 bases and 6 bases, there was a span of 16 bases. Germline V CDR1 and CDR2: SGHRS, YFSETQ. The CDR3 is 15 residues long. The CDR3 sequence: CASSQGLRAAGELFF. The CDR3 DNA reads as TGCGCCAGCAGCCAAGGGCTCCGAGCCGCCGGGGAGCTGTTTTTT.

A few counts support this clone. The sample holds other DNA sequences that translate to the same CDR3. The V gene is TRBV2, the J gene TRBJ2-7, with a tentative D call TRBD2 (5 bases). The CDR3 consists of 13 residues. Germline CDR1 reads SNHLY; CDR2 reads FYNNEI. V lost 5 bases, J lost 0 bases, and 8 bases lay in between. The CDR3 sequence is CASSSGISYEQYF. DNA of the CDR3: TGTGCCAGCAGTTCCGGGATCTCCTACGAGCAGTACTTC.

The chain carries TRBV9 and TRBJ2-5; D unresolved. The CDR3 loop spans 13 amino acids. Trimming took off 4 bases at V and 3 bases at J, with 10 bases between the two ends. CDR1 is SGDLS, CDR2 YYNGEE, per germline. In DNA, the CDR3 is TGTGCCAGCAGCTTCCGACCCAAAGAGACCCAGTACTTC. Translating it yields CASSFRPKETQYF.

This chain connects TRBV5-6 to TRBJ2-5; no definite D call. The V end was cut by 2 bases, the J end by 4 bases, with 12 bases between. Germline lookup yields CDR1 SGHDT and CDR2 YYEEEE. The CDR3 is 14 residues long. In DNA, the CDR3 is TGTGCCAGCAGCTTCGCCGGAAGGCCAGAGACCCAGTACTTC. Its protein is CASSFAGRPETQYF.

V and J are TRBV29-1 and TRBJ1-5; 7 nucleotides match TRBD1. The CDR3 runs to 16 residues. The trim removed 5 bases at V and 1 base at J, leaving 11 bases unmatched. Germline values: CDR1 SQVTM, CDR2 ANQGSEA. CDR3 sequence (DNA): TGCAGCGTTCCGATTGAAACAGGGGCCAGCAATCAGCCCCAGCATTTT. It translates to CSVPIETGASNQPQHF.

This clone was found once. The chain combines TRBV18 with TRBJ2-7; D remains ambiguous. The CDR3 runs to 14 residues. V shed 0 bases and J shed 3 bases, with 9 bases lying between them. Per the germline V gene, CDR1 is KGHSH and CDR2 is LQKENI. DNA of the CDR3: TGTGCCAGCTCACCACCTGGGCACCGCTACGAGCAGTACTTC. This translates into CASSPPGHRYEQYF.